The 32 T cell receptor beta chains below come from one sample, sequenced in a study of identical twins. One entry per CDR3 protein results from TCRdb running MiXCR on the 5' RACE reads. This table holds 500,000 to 600,000 distinct CDR3 sequences, about 20% found once. The same sample was also studied in work on T cells expressing NK-cell markers.

The sample was CD4+ T cells sorted from blood. These receptors were obtained from a woman younger than 30 in good health.

The genes are TRBV9 and TRBJ2-1; D might be TRBD1 (7 bases). Trimming took 3 bases from V and 4 from J, leaving 17 bases between them. The germline V gene encodes CDR1 SGDLS and CDR2 YYNGEE. The CDR3 length is 16 residues. The CDR3 is CASSALKSGGYNEQFF. For the CDR3, the DNA is TGTGCCAGCAGCGCCCTTAAGTCAGGGGGGTACAATGAGCAGTTCTTC.

This clonotype has only a few counts. The genes are TRBV20-1 and TRBJ2-7; D remains unclear. The CDR3 runs 11 residues. Germline V lookup: CDR1 DFQATT, CDR2 SNEGSKA (reference sequence). The DNA for the CDR3 is TGCAGCCTTGACGGTTCCTACGAGCAGTACTTC. Translation gives CSLDGSYEQYF.

This clonotype has only a few counts. This chain joins TRBV14 and TRBJ2-1; the D gene is possibly TRBD1 (5 bases). Germline V lookup: CDR1 SGHDN, CDR2 FVKESK. Trimming stripped 1 base from V and 6 bases from J, with 22 bases between. The CDR3 has 18 amino acids. The CDR3 loop reads CASSQGLKGQGKVNEQFF. For the CDR3, the DNA is TGTGCCAGCAGCCAAGGTTTAAAAGGGCAGGGTAAGGTCAATGAGCAGTTCTTC.

The chain links TRBV2 to TRBJ2-5; D is perhaps TRBD2 (5 bases). Germline lookup yields CDR1 SNHLY and CDR2 FYNNEI. This CDR3 has 14 amino acids. V was shortened by 7 bases and J by 3 bases, with 15 bases between the two germline ends. The chain's CDR3 is CASKKRIVEETQYF. The CDR3 DNA is TGTGCCAGCAAGAAGCGGATCGTTGAAGAGACCCAGTACTTC.

This clonotype was counted between two and nine times. The genes are TRBV7-6 and TRBJ2-2; D is undetermined. The germline gives CDR1 SGHVS, CDR2 FNYEAQ. The ends were cut back, 1 base at V and 7 bases at J, with 10 bases in the middle. The CDR3 has 14 amino acids. The CDR3 DNA reads as TGTGCCAGCAGCTTAGACCCTTCAGGCGGGGAGCTGTTTTTT. Translation: CASSLDPSGGELFF.

This clonotype was observed a few times. The chain recombines TRBV5-1 with TRBJ2-1, with a weak D call TRBD2 (6 bases). The CDR3 has 16 amino acids. Trimming stripped 2 bases from V and 4 bases from J, with 16 bases between. CDR1 and CDR2 from the germline V gene are SGHRS and YFSETQ. This CDR3 is CASSFRAGQFYNEQFF. DNA for the CDR3: TGCGCCAGCAGCTTTAGGGCGGGGCAATTTTACAATGAGCAGTTCTTC.

The chain is built from TRBV7-7 and TRBJ2-2; D is ambiguous. Looked up from germline, CDR1 is SSHAT and CDR2 is FNYEAQ (reference sequence). The germline V and J ends were trimmed by 4 bases and 1 base, with 4 bases remaining between them. The CDR3 covers 13 residues. CDR3 bases: TGTGCCAGCAGCTCGTGGAACACCGGGGAGCTGTTTTTT. Translation: CASSSWNTGELFF.

The chain couples TRBV3-1 to TRBJ1-5; no reliable D call. Per germline, CDR1 LGHDT and CDR2 YNNKEL (reference sequence). The germline V and J ends were trimmed by 2 bases and 7 bases, with 12 bases remaining between them. This CDR3 spans 14 amino acids. In DNA form, the CDR3 reads TGTGCCAGCAGCCAACGTGGGGTACGGCAGCCCCAGCATTTT. This codes for CASSQRGVRQPQHF.

This clonotype turned up a few times. The gene calls are TRBV9 and TRBJ2-3, with D maybe TRBD2 (5 bases). CDR3 length equals 15 residues. The germline gives CDR1 SGDLS, CDR2 YYNGEE. The V end lost 2 bases, the J end lost 2 bases, and 12 bases lay between the germline ends. The CDR3 nucleotides are TGTGCCAGCAGCGTTGGAAGCGGATCCACAGATACGCAGTATTTT. Amino acids: CASSVGSGSTDTQYF.

The sample holds a few counts of this clonotype. V usage is TRBV5-5 and J usage is TRBJ2-7; a possible D gene is TRBD2 (6 bases). The CDR3 has 15 residues. The germline V and J ends were trimmed by 3 bases and 2 bases, with 15 bases remaining between them. Germline-derived CDR1 and CDR2 are SGHKS and YYEKEE (reference sequence). CDR3 nucleotides: TGTGCCAGCAGCTGGAGTTTGGCGGGGCCCTACGAGCAGTACTTC. This gives the protein CASSWSLAGPYEQYF.

The sample holds a few counts of this clonotype. The chain joins TRBV20-1 to TRBJ2-1; TRBD2 agrees at 8 bases. V trimming: 5 bases; J trimming: 5 bases; junction bases outside the gene matches: 2. Germline CDR1 reads DFQATT; CDR2 reads SNEGSKA (reference sequence). The CDR3 contains 12 residues. In DNA, the CDR3 is TGCAGTGCTCCGCGGGGGGACAATGAGCAGTTCTTC. The encoded protein is CSAPRGDNEQFF.

This sequence joins TRBV20-1 and TRBJ2-1; no reliable D call. Trimming removed 0 bases at V and 5 bases at J, with 11 bases between. Germline CDR1 DFQATT, CDR2 SNEGSKA (reference sequence). CDR3 size: 14 residues. The CDR3 sequence is CSARDRAFHNEQFF. The CDR3 DNA reads as TGCAGTGCTAGAGACCGCGCCTTCCACAATGAGCAGTTCTTC.

The chain links TRBV30 to TRBJ1-5; 8 bases fit TRBD1. The CDR3 extends over 14 amino acids. V lost 5 bases and J lost 7; bases outside the gene matches: 10. Per the germline V gene, CDR1 is GTSNPN and CDR2 is SVGIG (reference sequence). CDR3 nucleotides: TGTGCCTGGGGGGCAGGGGGCGTAAGACAGCCCCAGCATTTT. This sequence encodes CAWGAGGVRQPQHF.

The V gene is TRBV6-1, the J gene TRBJ1-2; TRBD1 aligns across 7 bases. Germline CDR1 reads MNHNS; CDR2 reads SASEGT. The junction had 5 bases not matched to a gene; V was cut back by 1 base and J by 3 bases. The CDR3 has 15 residues. The CDR3 sequence is CASSEVRGLDYGYTF. CDR3 DNA sequence: TGTGCCAGCAGTGAAGTAAGGGGGCTCGACTATGGCTACACCTTC.

J is TRBJ2-3 and V is TRBV6-2 or TRBV6-3, with 11 bases lining up with TRBD2. This CDR3 is 17 amino acids long. The J segment lost 0 bases and the V segment lost 5 bases, leaving 7 bases of the junction unmatched. Per the germline V gene, CDR1 is MNHEY and CDR2 is SVGEGT. The CDR3, as DNA: TGTGCCAGCAGTCGACGACTAGCGGGATCGAGCACAGATACGCAGTATTTT. Encoded protein: CASSRRLAGSSTDTQYF.

Here the CDR3 reads CSARDRYGTSGRDEQFF. The CDR3 region has the DNA TGCAGTGCTAGAGATCGTTACGGGACTAGCGGGAGAGATGAGCAGTTCTTC. The chain combines TRBV20-1 with TRBJ2-1; 14 bases map to TRBD2. Trimming cost V 0 bases and J 8 bases; bases outside gene matches: 9. CDR1 and CDR2 from the germline V gene are DFQATT and SNEGSKA (reference sequence). The CDR3 extends over 17 amino acids.

The V gene is TRBV7-2, the J gene TRBJ2-1; 9 nucleotides match TRBD2. Looked up from germline, CDR1 is SGHTA and CDR2 is FQGNSA. The CDR3 runs 16 residues. The J segment lost 4 bases and the V segment lost 5 bases, leaving 9 bases of the junction unmatched. CDR3 sequence: CASSTQAGLAYNEQFF. CDR3 in DNA: TGTGCCAGCAGCACCCAAGCCGGACTAGCGTACAATGAGCAGTTCTTC.

The chain links TRBV20-1 to TRBJ2-1; 7 positions agree with TRBD2. J gave up 6 bases and V 6 bases, and 5 bases lay outside the gene matches. Germline V CDR1 and CDR2: DFQATT, SNEGSKA (reference sequence). The CDR3 runs to 12 residues. CDR3 region: CSAILASNEQFF. CDR3 nucleotide sequence: TGCAGTGCCATACTAGCGAGCAATGAGCAGTTCTTC.

This chain connects TRBV4-3 to TRBJ1-2, with a possible D match to TRBD1 (6 bases). Germline V gene lookup returns CDR1 LGHNA and CDR2 YSLEER. V dropped 4 bases and J dropped 8 bases, with 20 bases sitting between them. The CDR3 is made up of 15 amino acids. This CDR3 is CASSRNFQGSWGYTF. The CDR3 DNA sequence: TGCGCCAGCAGCCGGAACTTTCAGGGGAGCTGGGGCTACACCTTC.

This clonotype appeared a few times. The chain joins TRBV7-9 to TRBJ2-7; 10 positions agree with TRBD1. With V trimmed by 4 bases and J by 3 bases, 3 bases remained unmatched. Germline V gene data show CDR1 as SEHNR and CDR2 as FQNEAQ (reference sequence). The CDR3 contains 14 residues. The CDR3 here is CASSSWDRGYEQYF. The CDR3 region has the DNA TGTGCCAGCAGCTCCTGGGACAGGGGCTACGAGCAGTACTTC.

This clonotype was seen a handful of times. V is TRBV7-8 and J is TRBJ2-1; 10 bases fit TRBD1. In germline, CDR1 is SGHVS, CDR2 FQNEAQ. The V gene end was trimmed by 7 bases and the J gene end by 5 bases; junction bases not matched to a gene: 11. The length of the CDR3 is 16 residues. This CDR3 is CASNLPRDRGHNEQFF. The CDR3 coding sequence is TGTGCCAGCAACCTACCCCGGGACAGGGGCCACAATGAGCAGTTCTTC.

This clonotype appeared a single time. The chain combines TRBV6-2 or TRBV6-3 with TRBJ2-3; D uncertain. Germline assignment: CDR1 MNHEY and CDR2 SVGEGT. The CDR3 is 13 amino acids. V dropped 3 bases and J dropped 5 bases, with 9 bases sitting between them. The CDR3 region has the DNA TGTGCCAGCAGTTATCCGGCCGTAGATACGCAGTATTTT. As protein: CASSYPAVDTQYF.

V usage is TRBV2 and J usage is TRBJ1-4; D not certain. The CDR3 runs 12 residues. Trimming stripped 5 bases from V and 5 bases from J, with 6 bases between. The germline gives CDR1 SNHLY, CDR2 FYNNEI. Here the CDR3 DNA reads TGTGCCAGCAGTCTAAGGAATGAAAAACTGTTTTTT. Amino acids: CASSLRNEKLFF.

This clonotype came up once. The chain is built from TRBV9 and TRBJ2-5; 8 positions agree with TRBD2. V was clipped by 4 bases and J by 5 bases; unmatched bases: 10. Germline V gene sequence: CDR1 SGDLS, CDR2 YYNGEE. CDR3 length: 15 amino acids. CDR3 in DNA: TGTGCCAGCAGCTTCCGAGCGGGGGCGGGGGAGACCCAGTACTTC. Its protein product is CASSFRAGAGETQYF. Supplemented by reference TRBV9 and TRBJ2-5, the full variable domain reads DSGVTQTPKHLITATGQRVTLRCSPRSGDLSVYWYQQSLDQGLQFLIQYYNGEERAKGNILERFSAQQFPDLHSELNLSSLELGDSALYFCASSFRAGAGETQYFGPGTRLLVL.

The chain recombines TRBV18 with TRBJ1-1; D perhaps matches TRBD1 (5 bases). This CDR3 contains 17 residues. V was clipped by 3 bases and J by 0 bases, with 17 bases between them. CDR1 is KGHSH and CDR2 is LQKENI in the germline V gene. CDR3 loop: CASSPGTREGMNTEAFF. CDR3 in DNA: TGTGCCAGCTCACCCGGGACTCGAGAGGGCATGAACACTGAAGCTTTCTTT. Using reference TRBV18 and TRBJ1-1 for the parts outside the CDR3, the full variable domain is NAGVMQNPRHLVRRRGQEARLRCSPMKGHSHVYWYRQLPEEGLKFMVYLQKENIIDESGMPKERFSAEFPKEGPSILRIQQVVRGDSAAYFCASSPGTREGMNTEAFFGQGTRLTVV.

The V and J genes are TRBV7-9 and TRBJ2-3; the D is unclear. Trimming shortened V by 5 bases and J by 0 bases, and 9 bases separated the two germline ends. The CDR3 extends over 14 amino acids. The germline CDR1 and CDR2 sequences are SEHNR and FQNEAQ (reference sequence). The CDR3 nucleotides read TGTGCCAGCAGCCGCTACAGTAGCACAGATACGCAGTATTTT. Translating gives CASSRYSSTDTQYF.

The chain joins TRBV5-5 to TRBJ2-5; a weak D match, TRBD1 (7 bases). CDR3 size: 16 residues. Trimming shortened V by 4 bases and J by 2 bases, and 18 bases separated the two germline ends. Per the germline V gene, CDR1 is SGHKS and CDR2 is YYEKEE (reference sequence). CDR3 sequence reads: CASSPLGGTAQETQYF. The CDR3 nucleotides are TGTGCCAGCAGCCCCCTCGGAGGGACAGCACAAGAGACCCAGTACTTC.

The chain has TRBV15 and TRBJ2-5, with 8 bases aligning to TRBD2. The germline V gene has CDR1 LNHNV and CDR2 YYDKDF (reference sequence). CDR3 length: 14 amino acids. V shed 4 bases, J shed 8 bases, and the junction held 9 bases outside the gene matches. As DNA, the CDR3 is TGTGCCACCAGCACCGGACTAGCAGGAAGAACCCAGTACTTC. It codes for CATSTGLAGRTQYF.

The genes are TRBV5-1 and TRBJ1-1; no firm D call. Germline CDR1 and CDR2: SGHRS and YFSETQ. The ends were cut back, 7 bases at V and 1 base at J, with 20 bases in the middle. The CDR3 is made up of 16 amino acids. The CDR3 sequence is CASALVYSGTNTEAFF. CDR3 bases: TGCGCCAGCGCGTTGGTTTACTCGGGAACGAACACTGAAGCTTTCTTT.

The rearrangement joins TRBV3-1 to TRBJ1-5, with TRBD1 matching over 8 bases. The V and J ends lost 1 base and 11 bases, in that order; junction bases with no gene match: 4. The germline V gene encodes CDR1 LGHDT and CDR2 YNNKEL (reference sequence). The CDR3 consists of 13 residues. For the CDR3, the DNA is TGTGCCAGCAGCCAAGGACTACAGGGGGCCCAGCATTTT. This sequence encodes CASSQGLQGAQHF.

The chain couples TRBV9 to TRBJ1-5, with D hard to call. CDR3 length: 15 residues. Germline V gives CDR1 SGDLS, CDR2 YYNGEE. V lost 0 bases and J lost 2, with 9 bases in between. This chain's CDR3 is CASSVEGNGNQPQHF. The CDR3 coding sequence is TGTGCCAGCAGCGTAGAAGGGAACGGCAATCAGCCCCAGCATTTT. Looking up the rest from reference TRBV9 and TRBJ1-5 gives the full variable domain: DSGVTQTPKHLITATGQRVTLRCSPRSGDLSVYWYQQSLDQGLQFLIQYYNGEERAKGNILERFSAQQFPDLHSELNLSSLELGDSALYFCASSVEGNGNQPQHFGDGTRLSIL.

This clonotype showed up just a few times. The V gene is TRBV4-2, the J gene TRBJ2-5; D possibly corresponds to TRBD2 (5 bases). V was shortened by 1 base and J by 1 base, with 10 bases between the two germline ends. This CDR3 has 15 residues. Germline CDR1 reads LGHNA; CDR2 reads YNFKEQ. The CDR3 spells CASSQARGLQETQYF. Here the CDR3 DNA reads TGTGCCAGCAGCCAAGCCCGCGGGCTCCAAGAGACCCAGTACTTC.